These T cell receptor beta chains were read from a single sample in a study of radiotherapy plus CTLA-4 blockade in lung cancer. Sequencing was performed with immunoSEQ multiplex PCR; in TCRdb, only in-frame clones are kept and a portion is missing. The table has tens of thousands of clones, roughly 86% seen once. Sequenced here: peripheral blood, sampled from a patient treated with radiotherapy plus ipilimumab. The receptors originated from a human donor with non-small cell lung cancer whose response to radiotherapy plus ipilimumab could not be evaluated. CDR3s include the opening cysteine and the closing phenylalanine or tryptophan. The D gene is left open where the match is weak.

D gene: NA
J gene: TRBJ2-5
V gene: TRBV28
CDR3 protein: CASTMTGYIQETQYF

D gene: TRBD1
J gene: TRBJ1-1
V gene: TRBV18
CDR3 protein: CASSLGQGNEAFF

D gene: NA
J gene: TRBJ2-4
V gene: TRBV30
CDR3 protein: CAWGAGGKNIQYF

D gene: TRBD2
J gene: TRBJ2-2
V gene: TRBV2
CDR3 protein: CASSEIAGGPGELFF

D gene: NA
J gene: TRBJ1-2
V gene: TRBV7-9
CDR3 protein: CASSLETVPSAEGYTF

D gene: NA
J gene: TRBJ2-5
V gene: TRBV11-2
CDR3 protein: CASSFGVADAQETQYF

D gene: NA
J gene: TRBJ1-3
V gene: TRBV21-1
CDR3 protein: CASSKVVQGAGGNTIYF

D gene: TRBD1
J gene: TRBJ1-1
V gene: TRBV5-8
CDR3 protein: CASSRDRGGTEAFF

D gene: TRBD1
J gene: TRBJ1-4
V gene: TRBV5-1
CDR3 protein: CASSWTGENEKLFF

D gene: TRBD1
J gene: TRBJ1-4
V gene: TRBV6-5
CDR3 protein: CASRHGQGLNEKLFF

D gene: NA
J gene: TRBJ2-3
V gene: TRBV7-3
CDR3 protein: CASSLTTGSTTQYF

D gene: NA
J gene: TRBJ1-1
V gene: TRBV5-6
CDR3 protein: CASSLVVRLNTEAFF

D gene: TRBD1
J gene: TRBJ2-5
V gene: TRBV7-9
CDR3 protein: CASRLLGQKSGETQYF

D gene: NA
J gene: TRBJ2-7
V gene: TRBV15
CDR3 protein: CATSRDYPAYEQYF

D gene: TRBD2
J gene: TRBJ2-1
V gene: TRBV7-2
CDR3 protein: CASSFRLAGNNEQFF

D gene: TRBD1
J gene: TRBJ2-7
V gene: TRBV5-1
CDR3 protein: CASSSLTGESFYEQYF

D gene: TRBD1
J gene: TRBJ2-3
V gene: TRBV29-1
CDR3 protein: CSVEDLTGSIFTQYF

D gene: NA
J gene: TRBJ1-2
V gene: TRBV4-3
CDR3 protein: CASSPSYGGGESYGYTF

D gene: NA
J gene: TRBJ2-7
V gene: TRBV4-3
CDR3 protein: CASSQYRDGSYEQYF

D gene: NA
J gene: TRBJ1-4
V gene: TRBV5-4
CDR3 protein: CASSSGREKLFF

D gene: TRBD2
J gene: TRBJ2-3
V gene: TRBV28
CDR3 protein: CATSFLGLPYTQYF

D gene: NA
J gene: TRBJ1-3
V gene: TRBV28
CDR3 protein: CASSLSGQLSSGNTIYF